Shown below are 12 T cell receptor beta chains from a single sample sequenced in a study of STAT5B mutations in CD4+ large granular lymphocyte leukemia (dated by TCRdb to 2022 to 2024). The library was built by means of the immunoSEQ multiplex PCR assay. Drawn from immuneACCESS, this table holds only the in-frame rearrangements with V and J called that TCRdb kept. Clones are partly lost; checked studies trace under half to an unresolved V gene and leave the rest unexplained. This sample is represented by roughly 32,000 clones; more than 75% of them were singletons. The top ten constitute roughly 2% of the sample. Sequences were obtained from CD4+ T cells from blood buffy coats. The receptors derive from a human donor in good health.

The V and J genes are TRBV5-5 and TRBJ2-7, with D perhaps matching TRBD1 or TRBD2 (6 bases each). Trimming shortened V by 4 bases and J by 3 bases, and 11 bases separated the two germline ends. The germline V gene has CDR1 SGHKS and CDR2 YYEKEE (reference sequence). The CDR3 length is 13 residues. CDR3 coding DNA: TGTGCCAGCAGCCCCGCGGGACACTACGAGCAGTACTTC. Translating it yields CASSPAGHYEQYF. Full variable domain (missing parts from reference TRBV5-5 and TRBJ2-7): DAGVTQSPTHLIKTRGQQVTLRCSPISGHKSVSWYQQVLGQGPQFIFQYYEKEERGRGNFPDRFSARQFPNYSSELNVNALLLGDSALYLCASSPAGHYEQYFGPGTRLTVT.

The chain uses TRBV27 and TRBJ2-3, with TRBD2 matching over 10 bases. Germline trimming cut 0 bases from V and 0 bases from J; bases unmatched to any gene: 9. Per the germline V gene, CDR1 is MNHEY and CDR2 is SMNVEV (reference sequence). The CDR3 runs 19 residues. The CDR3 loop is CASSLSSLAGAASTDTQYF. The CDR3 region has the DNA TGTGCCAGCAGTTTATCATCCCTAGCGGGGGCCGCTAGCACAGATACGCAGTATTTT.

V is TRBV7-2 and J is TRBJ1-4; D gene ambiguous. Trimming pared 5 bases from V and 4 bases from J, leaving 11 bases between. Germline CDR1 and CDR2: SGHTA and FQGNSA. The CDR3 spans 14 residues. The CDR3, as DNA: TGTGCCAGCAGCCTCGGGCAGAGTAATGAAAAACTGTTTTTT. It specifies CASSLGQSNEKLFF. Drawing the rest from reference TRBV7-2 and TRBJ1-4, the complete variable domain is GAGVSQSPSNKVTEKGKDVELRCDPISGHTALYWYRQSLGQGLEFLIYFQGNSAPDKSGLPSDRFSAERTGGSVSTLTIQRTQQEDSAVYLCASSLGQSNEKLFFGSGTQLSVL.

This clone was found once. This sequence joins TRBV2 and TRBJ2-7; either TRBD1 or TRBD2 may fit D (7 bases each). CDR1 and CDR2 (germline): SNHLY, FYNNEI. Trimming pared 6 bases from V and 6 bases from J, leaving 24 bases between. The CDR3 covers 16 residues. The CDR3 loop is CASSPPGGAGEGEQYF. The DNA of the CDR3 is TGTGCCAGCAGCCCGCCAGGGGGGGCAGGGGAGGGCGAGCAGTACTTC.

This clone was picked up a small number of times. This sequence joins TRBV14 and TRBJ2-7, with unresolved D. The germline gives CDR1 SGHDN, CDR2 FVKESK. The CDR3 extends over 13 amino acids. The V end lost 1 base, the J end lost 2 bases, and 6 bases lay between the germline ends. The CDR3 region is CASSQGVAYEQYF. DNA for the CDR3: TGTGCCAGCAGCCAAGGTGTGGCCTACGAGCAGTACTTC.

V gene TRBV7-2 combines with J gene TRBJ1-5, with unresolved D. The length of the CDR3 is 15 residues. V was trimmed by 5 bases and J by 0 bases, leaving 11 bases between them. Germline V CDR1 and CDR2: SGHTA, FQGNSA. CDR3 sequence reads: CASSVYFPSNQPQHF. The CDR3 DNA follows: TGTGCCAGCAGCGTGTATTTCCCTAGCAATCAGCCCCAGCATTTT.

The J gene is TRBJ2-1, the V gene TRBV19; 14 positions match TRBD2. Germline V gene data show CDR1 as LNHDA and CDR2 as SQIVND (reference sequence). The CDR3 contains 17 residues. J was trimmed by 0 bases and V by 5 bases; bases with no gene match: 3. This chain's CDR3 is CASSPGTSGGSYNEQFF. The CDR3 coding sequence is TGTGCCAGTAGTCCCGGGACTAGCGGGGGCTCCTACAATGAGCAGTTCTTC.

The CDR3 here is CASSNPQGAGTEAFF. CDR3 sequence (DNA): TGTGCCAGCAGCAATCCCCAGGGGGCCGGTACTGAAGCTTTCTTT. The chain combines TRBV28 with TRBJ1-1, with TRBD1 matching over 8 bases. The germline CDR1 and CDR2 sequences are MDHEN and SYDVKM. Unmatched junction bases numbered 11, after V lost 6 bases and J lost 5 bases. The CDR3 covers 15 residues.

This chain links TRBV7-2 with TRBJ2-7; weak D call: TRBD2 (5 bases). This CDR3 is built from 13 residues. Germline assignment: CDR1 SGHTA and CDR2 FQGNSA. V was pared by 3 bases and J by 2 bases, with 8 bases between. The CDR3 loop is CASSFRGPYEQYF. The CDR3 region has the DNA TGTGCCAGCAGCTTTCGGGGTCCCTACGAGCAGTACTTC.

The rearrangement joins TRBV6-6 to TRBJ2-5, with a possible D match to TRBD1 (5 bases). Deletions cut 6 bases from V and 3 bases from J, with 14 bases between. The CDR3 covers 14 residues. The germline CDR1 and CDR2 sequences are MNHNY and SVGAGI (reference sequence). In DNA form, the CDR3 reads TGTGCCAGCAGCCTTGACAGCCTAGAAGAGACCCAGTACTTC. The encoded protein is CASSLDSLEETQYF.

The chain links TRBV18 to TRBJ1-2; TRBD1 matches at 8 bases. The junction had 9 bases not matched to a gene; V was cut back by 2 bases and J by 7 bases. The CDR3 is 15 residues long. CDR1 is KGHSH, CDR2 LQKENI, per germline. Here the CDR3 reads CASSPIHGQGFGYTF. The CDR3 DNA follows: TGTGCCAGCTCACCAATCCACGGACAGGGATTTGGCTACACCTTC.

The chain uses TRBV19 and TRBJ2-5; 9 bases are a match to TRBD1. Germline CDR1 is LNHDA and CDR2 is SQIVND (reference sequence). V shed 10 bases and J 5 bases; nucleotides not matched to a gene: 11. The CDR3 loop spans 14 amino acids. The CDR3, as DNA: TGTGCCACGGGACAGGGCGTGCGGGAGGAGACCCAGTACTTC. Amino acids: CATGQGVREETQYF.